This T cell receptor beta chain was captured by sequencing in a study of T cells after posttransplantation cyclophosphamide. V trimming: 4 bases; J trimming: 3 bases; junction bases outside the gene matches: 5. Germline lookup yields CDR1 LNHDA and CDR2 SQIVND (reference sequence). The CDR3 is 15 residues long. The table came from immunoSEQ multiplex PCR; TCRdb's copy has only in-frame clones and leaves some out. The table lists around 13,000 clones, over 75% of them singletons. Sequencing input: memory CD4+ T cells sorted from PBMCs. The rearrangement links TRBV19 to TRBJ2-7, with 11 bases lining up with TRBD2. This sequence originates from a man aged 50 to 60 in good health, CMV-negative, and a related stem cell transplant donor. CDR3 DNA: TGTGCCAGTAGTACCCTAGCGGGGGGTCGCTACGAGCAGTACTTC. Translating gives CASSTLAGGRYEQYF.